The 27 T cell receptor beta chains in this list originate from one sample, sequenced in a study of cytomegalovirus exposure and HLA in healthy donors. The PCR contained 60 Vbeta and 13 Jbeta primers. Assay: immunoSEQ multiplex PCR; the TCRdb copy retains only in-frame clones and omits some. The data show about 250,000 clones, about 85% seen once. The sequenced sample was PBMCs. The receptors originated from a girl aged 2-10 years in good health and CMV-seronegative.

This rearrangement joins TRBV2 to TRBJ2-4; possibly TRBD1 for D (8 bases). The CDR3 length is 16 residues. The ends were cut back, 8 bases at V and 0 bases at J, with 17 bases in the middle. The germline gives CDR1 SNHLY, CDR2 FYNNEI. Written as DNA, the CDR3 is TGTGCCAGCGACTACTACAGGGGGGGAGCCAAAAACATTCAGTACTTC. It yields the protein CASDYYRGGAKNIQYF.

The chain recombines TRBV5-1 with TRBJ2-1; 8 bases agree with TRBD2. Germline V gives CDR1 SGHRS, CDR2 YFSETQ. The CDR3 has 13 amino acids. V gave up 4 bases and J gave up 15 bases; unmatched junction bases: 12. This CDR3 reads CASSNRGGDNWFF. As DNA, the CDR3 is TGCGCCAGCAGCAACCGGGGGGGGGACAACTGGTTCTTC.

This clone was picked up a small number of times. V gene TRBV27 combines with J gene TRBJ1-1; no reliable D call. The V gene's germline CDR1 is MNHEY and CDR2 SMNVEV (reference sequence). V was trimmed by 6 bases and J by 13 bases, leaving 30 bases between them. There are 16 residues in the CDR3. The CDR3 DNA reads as TGTGCCAGCAGCCTCACCATGGTTCGAACACGGGGATTAGTTTTCTTT. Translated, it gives CASSLTMVRTRGLVFF.

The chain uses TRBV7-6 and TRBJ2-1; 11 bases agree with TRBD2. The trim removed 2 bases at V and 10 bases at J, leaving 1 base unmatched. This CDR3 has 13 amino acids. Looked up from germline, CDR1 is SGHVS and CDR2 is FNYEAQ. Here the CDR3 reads CASSLRLAGEQFF. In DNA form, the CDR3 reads TGTGCCAGCAGCTTAAGACTAGCGGGGGAGCAGTTCTTC.

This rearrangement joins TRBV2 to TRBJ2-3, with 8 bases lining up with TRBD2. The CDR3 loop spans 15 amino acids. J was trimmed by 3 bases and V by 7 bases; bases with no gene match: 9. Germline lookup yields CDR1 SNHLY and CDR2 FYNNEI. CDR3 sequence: CASINRGGTTDTQYF. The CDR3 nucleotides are TGTGCCAGCATTAACCGCGGGGGGACAACAGATACGCAGTATTTT.

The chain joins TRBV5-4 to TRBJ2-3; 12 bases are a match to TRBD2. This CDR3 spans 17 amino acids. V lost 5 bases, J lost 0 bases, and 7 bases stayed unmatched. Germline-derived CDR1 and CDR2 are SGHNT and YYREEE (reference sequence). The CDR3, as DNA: TGTGCCAGCAGGCGCCCTAGCGGGGGGGCTAGCACAGATACGCAGTATTTT. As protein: CASRRPSGGASTDTQYF.

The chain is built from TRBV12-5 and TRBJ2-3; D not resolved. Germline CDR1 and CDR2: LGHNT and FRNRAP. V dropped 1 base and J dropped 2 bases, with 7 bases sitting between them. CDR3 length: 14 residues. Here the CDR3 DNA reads TGTGCTAGTGGTTTGGGAGGAATCACAGATACGCAGTATTTT. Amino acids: CASGLGGITDTQYF. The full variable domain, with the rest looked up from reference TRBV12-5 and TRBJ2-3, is DARVTQTPRHKVTEMGQEVTMRCQPILGHNTVFWYRQTMMQGLELLAYFRNRAPLDDSGMPKDRFSAEMPDATLATLKIQPSEPRDSAVYFCASGLGGITDTQYFGPGTRLTVL.

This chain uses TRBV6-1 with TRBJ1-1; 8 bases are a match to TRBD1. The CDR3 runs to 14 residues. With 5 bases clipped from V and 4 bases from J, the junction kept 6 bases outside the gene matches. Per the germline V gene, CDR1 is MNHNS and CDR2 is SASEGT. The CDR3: CASSLQGEGTEAFF. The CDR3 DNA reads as TGTGCCAGCAGTTTACAGGGGGAGGGCACTGAAGCTTTCTTT.

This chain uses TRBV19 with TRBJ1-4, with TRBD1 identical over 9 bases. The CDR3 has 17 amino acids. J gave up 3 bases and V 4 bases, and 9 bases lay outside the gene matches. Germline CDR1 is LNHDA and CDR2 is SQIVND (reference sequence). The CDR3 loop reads CASSTRGTGRSNEKLFF. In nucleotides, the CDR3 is TGTGCCAGTAGTACAAGGGGGACAGGGCGGTCTAATGAAAAACTGTTTTTT.

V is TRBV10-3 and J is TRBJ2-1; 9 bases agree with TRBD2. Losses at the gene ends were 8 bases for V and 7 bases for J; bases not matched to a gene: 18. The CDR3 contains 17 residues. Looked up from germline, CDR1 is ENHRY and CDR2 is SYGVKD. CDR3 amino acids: CAILRLGSGSLRNEQFF. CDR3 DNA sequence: TGTGCCATCCTCCGTTTGGGTAGCGGGAGTCTTAGGAATGAGCAGTTCTTC.

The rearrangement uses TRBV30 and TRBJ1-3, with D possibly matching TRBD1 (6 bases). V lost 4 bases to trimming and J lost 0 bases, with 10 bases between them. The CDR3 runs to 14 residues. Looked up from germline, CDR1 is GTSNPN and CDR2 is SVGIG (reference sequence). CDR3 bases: TGTGCCTGGAAGAGGACAGTCTCTGGAAACACCATATATTTT. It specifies CAWKRTVSGNTIYF.

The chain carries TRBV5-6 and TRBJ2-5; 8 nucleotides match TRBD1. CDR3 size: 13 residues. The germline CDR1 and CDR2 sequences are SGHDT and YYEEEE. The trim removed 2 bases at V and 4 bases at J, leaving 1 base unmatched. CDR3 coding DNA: TGTGCCAGCAGCTTAGACAGGGGAGAGACCCAGTACTTC. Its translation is CASSLDRGETQYF.

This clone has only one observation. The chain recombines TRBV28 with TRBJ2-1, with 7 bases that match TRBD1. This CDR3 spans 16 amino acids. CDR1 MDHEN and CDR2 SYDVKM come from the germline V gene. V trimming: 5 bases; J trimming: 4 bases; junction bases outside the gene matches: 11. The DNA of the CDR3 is TGTGCCAGCAGTGTTACCCGGACAGGCGTTTACAATGAGCAGTTCTTC. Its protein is CASSVTRTGVYNEQFF.

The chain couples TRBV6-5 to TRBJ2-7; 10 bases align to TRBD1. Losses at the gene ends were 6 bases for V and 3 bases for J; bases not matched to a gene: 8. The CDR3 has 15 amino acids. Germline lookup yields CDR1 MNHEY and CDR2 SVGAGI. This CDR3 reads CASSYRDRGIYEQYF. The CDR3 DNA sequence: TGTGCCAGCAGCTACCGGGACAGGGGTATCTACGAGCAGTACTTC.

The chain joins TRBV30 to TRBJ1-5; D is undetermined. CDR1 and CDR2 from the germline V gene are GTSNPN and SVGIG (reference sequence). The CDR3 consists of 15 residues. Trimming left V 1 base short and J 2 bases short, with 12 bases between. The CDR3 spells CAWSANGLGNQPQHF. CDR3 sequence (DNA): TGTGCCTGGAGTGCGAACGGGTTAGGCAATCAGCCCCAGCATTTT.

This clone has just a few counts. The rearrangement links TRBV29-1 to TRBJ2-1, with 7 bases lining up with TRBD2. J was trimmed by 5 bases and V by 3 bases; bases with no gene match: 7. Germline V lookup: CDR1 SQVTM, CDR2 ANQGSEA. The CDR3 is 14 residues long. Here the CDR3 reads CSVEGGTRNNEQFF. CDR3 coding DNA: TGCAGCGTTGAGGGGGGGACGAGGAACAATGAGCAGTTCTTC.

CDR3 DNA sequence: TGTGCCAGCAGTTACTCCCGACAGGGCGAGCAGTTCTTC. It specifies CASSYSRQGEQFF. The rearrangement joins TRBV6-5 to TRBJ2-1; 7 positions match TRBD1. There are 13 residues in the CDR3. CDR1 is MNHEY and CDR2 is SVGAGI in the germline V gene. The trim removed 0 bases at V and 10 bases at J, leaving 3 bases unmatched.

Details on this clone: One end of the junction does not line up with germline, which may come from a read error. The CDR3 nucleotides read TGTTCCAGCAGCCCAAAAGCCCGGGACAGGGGTCCTGCTAACTATGGCTACACCTTC. Amino acids: CSSSPKARDRGPANYGYTF. The V gene is TRBV7-9, the J gene TRBJ1-2, with TRBD1 matching over 10 bases. CDR1 and CDR2 (germline): SEHNR, FQNEAQ (reference sequence). The CDR3 spans 19 residues.

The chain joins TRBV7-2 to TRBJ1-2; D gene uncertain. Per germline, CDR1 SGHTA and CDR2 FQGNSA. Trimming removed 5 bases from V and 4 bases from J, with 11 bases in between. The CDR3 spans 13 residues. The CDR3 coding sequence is TGTGCCAGCAGCCCCTACAGTCTCTATGGCTACACCTTC. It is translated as CASSPYSLYGYTF.

CDR3 loop: CASSPTGGSNTEAFF. Written as DNA, the CDR3 is TGTGCCAGCAGCCCGACAGGGGGGAGTAACACTGAAGCTTTCTTT. This chain links TRBV7-6 with TRBJ1-1; 9 nucleotides align to TRBD1. The junction had 6 bases not matched to a gene; V was cut back by 5 bases and J by 2 bases. This CDR3 has 15 amino acids. Germline assignment: CDR1 SGHVS and CDR2 FNYEAQ.

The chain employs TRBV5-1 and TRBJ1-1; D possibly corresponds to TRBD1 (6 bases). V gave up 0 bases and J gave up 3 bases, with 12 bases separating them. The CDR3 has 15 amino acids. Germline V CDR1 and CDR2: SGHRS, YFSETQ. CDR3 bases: TGCGCCAGCAGCTTGGCACAGGGAGGGTACACTGAAGCTTTCTTT. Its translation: CASSLAQGGYTEAFF.

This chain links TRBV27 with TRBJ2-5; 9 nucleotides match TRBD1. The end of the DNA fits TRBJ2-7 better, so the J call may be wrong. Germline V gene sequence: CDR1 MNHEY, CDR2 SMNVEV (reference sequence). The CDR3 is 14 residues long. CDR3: CASSFGDRAYEQYF. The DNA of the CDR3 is TGTGCCAGCAGTTTCGGGGACAGGGCCTACGAGCAGTACTTC.

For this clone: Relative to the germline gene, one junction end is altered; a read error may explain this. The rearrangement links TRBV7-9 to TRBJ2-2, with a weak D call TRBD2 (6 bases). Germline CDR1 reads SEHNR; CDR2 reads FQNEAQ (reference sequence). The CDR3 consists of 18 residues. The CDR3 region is CSSSSKRASPSNTGELFF. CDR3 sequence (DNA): TGTTCCAGCAGCTCTAAGCGGGCTAGCCCTTCGAACACCGGGGAGCTGTTTTTT.

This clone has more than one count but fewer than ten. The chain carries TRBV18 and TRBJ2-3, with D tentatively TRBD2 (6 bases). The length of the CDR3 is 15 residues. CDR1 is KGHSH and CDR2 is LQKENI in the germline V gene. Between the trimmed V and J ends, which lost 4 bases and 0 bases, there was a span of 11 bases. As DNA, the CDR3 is TGTGCCAGCTCACGGATCGGAGGGAGCACAGATACGCAGTATTTT. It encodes CASSRIGGSTDTQYF.

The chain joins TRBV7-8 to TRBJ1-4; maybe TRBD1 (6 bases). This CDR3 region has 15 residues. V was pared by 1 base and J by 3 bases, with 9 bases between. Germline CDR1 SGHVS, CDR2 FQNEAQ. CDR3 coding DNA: TGTGCCAGCAGCTTAGATCGACAGGCTAATGAAAAACTGTTTTTT. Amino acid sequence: CASSLDRQANEKLFF.

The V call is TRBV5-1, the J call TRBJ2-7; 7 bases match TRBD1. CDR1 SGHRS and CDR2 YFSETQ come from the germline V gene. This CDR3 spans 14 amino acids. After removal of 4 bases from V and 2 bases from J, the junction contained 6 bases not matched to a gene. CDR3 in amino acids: CASSTRQGPYEQYF. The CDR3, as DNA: TGCGCCAGCAGCACCCGACAGGGCCCCTACGAGCAGTACTTC.

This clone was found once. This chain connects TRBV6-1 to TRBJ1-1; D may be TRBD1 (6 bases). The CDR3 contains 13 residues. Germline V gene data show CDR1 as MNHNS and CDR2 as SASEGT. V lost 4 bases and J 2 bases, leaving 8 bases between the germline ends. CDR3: CASSGDINTEAFF. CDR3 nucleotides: TGTGCCAGCAGTGGGGACATAAACACTGAAGCTTTCTTT.